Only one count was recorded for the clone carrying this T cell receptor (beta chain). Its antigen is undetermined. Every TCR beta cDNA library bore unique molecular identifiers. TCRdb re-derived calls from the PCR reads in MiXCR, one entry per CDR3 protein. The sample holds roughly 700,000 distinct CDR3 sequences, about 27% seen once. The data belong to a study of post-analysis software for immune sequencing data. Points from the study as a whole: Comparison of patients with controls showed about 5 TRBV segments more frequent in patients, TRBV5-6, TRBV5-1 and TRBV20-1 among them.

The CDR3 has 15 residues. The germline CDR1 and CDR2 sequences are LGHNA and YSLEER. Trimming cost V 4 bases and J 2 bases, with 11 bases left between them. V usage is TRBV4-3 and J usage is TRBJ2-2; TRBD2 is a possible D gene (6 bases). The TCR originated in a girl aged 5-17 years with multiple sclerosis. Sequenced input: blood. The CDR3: CASSREAHNTGELFF. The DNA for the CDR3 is TGCGCCAGCAGCCGGGAGGCGCATAACACCGGGGAGCTGTTTTTT.